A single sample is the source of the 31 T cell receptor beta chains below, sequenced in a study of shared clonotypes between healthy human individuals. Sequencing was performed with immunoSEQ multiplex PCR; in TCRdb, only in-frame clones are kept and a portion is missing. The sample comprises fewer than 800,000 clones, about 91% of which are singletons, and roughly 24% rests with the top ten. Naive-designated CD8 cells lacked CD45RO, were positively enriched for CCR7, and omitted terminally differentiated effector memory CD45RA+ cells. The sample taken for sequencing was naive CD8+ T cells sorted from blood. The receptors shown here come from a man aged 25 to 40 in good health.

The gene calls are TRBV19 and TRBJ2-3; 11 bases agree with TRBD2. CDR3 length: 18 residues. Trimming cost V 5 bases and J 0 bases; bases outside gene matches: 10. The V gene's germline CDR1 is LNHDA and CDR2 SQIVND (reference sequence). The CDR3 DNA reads TGTGCCAGTAGTGAACTAGCGGGGGAGATCACTAGCACAGATACGCAGTATTTT. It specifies CASSELAGEITSTDTQYF.

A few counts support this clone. CDR3 in amino acids: CASSPPSSGDYNEQFF. The CDR3 DNA reads as TGTGCCAGCTCACCACCGTCTAGCGGAGATTACAATGAGCAGTTCTTC. The chain uses TRBV18 and TRBJ2-1; TRBD2 agrees at 7 bases. This CDR3 has 16 residues. The trim removed 0 bases at V and 4 bases at J, leaving 6 bases unmatched. In germline, CDR1 is KGHSH, CDR2 LQKENI.

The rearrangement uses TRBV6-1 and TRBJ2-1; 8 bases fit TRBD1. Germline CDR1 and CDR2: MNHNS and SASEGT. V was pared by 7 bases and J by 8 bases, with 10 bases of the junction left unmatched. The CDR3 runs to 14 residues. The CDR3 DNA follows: TGTGCCAGCACAGGACAGGGCCCGCGTGATGAGCAGTTCTTC. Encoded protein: CASTGQGPRDEQFF.

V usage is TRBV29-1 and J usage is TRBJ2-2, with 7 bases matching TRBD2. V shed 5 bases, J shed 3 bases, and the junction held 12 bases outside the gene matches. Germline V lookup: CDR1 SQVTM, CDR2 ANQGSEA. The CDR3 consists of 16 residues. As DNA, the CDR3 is TGCAGCGTTCTTGTCTCGGCTAGCGGCGACACCGGGGAGCTGTTTTTT. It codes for CSVLVSASGDTGELFF.

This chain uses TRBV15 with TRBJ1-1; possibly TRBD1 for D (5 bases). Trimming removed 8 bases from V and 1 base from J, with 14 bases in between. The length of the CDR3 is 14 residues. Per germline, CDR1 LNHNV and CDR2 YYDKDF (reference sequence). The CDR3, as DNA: TGTGCCACCGCATGGGGCGACGGGAACACTGAAGCTTTCTTT. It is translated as CATAWGDGNTEAFF.

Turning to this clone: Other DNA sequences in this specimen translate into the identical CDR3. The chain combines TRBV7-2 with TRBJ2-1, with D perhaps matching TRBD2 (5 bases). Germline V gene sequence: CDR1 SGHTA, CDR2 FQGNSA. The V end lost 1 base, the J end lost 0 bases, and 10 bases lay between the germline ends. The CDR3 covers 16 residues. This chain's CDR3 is CASSLVSGSSYNEQFF. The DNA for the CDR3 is TGTGCCAGCAGCTTAGTGAGCGGAAGCTCCTACAATGAGCAGTTCTTC. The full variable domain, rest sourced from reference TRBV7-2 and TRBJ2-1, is GAGVSQSPSNKVTEKGKDVELRCDPISGHTALYWYRQSLGQGLEFLIYFQGNSAPDKSGLPSDRFSAERTGGSVSTLTIQRTQQEDSAVYLCASSLVSGSSYNEQFFGPGTRLTVL.

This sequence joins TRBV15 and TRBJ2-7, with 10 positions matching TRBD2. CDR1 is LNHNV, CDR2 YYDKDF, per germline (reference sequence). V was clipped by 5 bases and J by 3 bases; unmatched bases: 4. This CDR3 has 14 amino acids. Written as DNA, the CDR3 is TGTGCCACCAGCCTCAGGACTAGCGGCTACGAGCAGTACTTC. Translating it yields CATSLRTSGYEQYF.

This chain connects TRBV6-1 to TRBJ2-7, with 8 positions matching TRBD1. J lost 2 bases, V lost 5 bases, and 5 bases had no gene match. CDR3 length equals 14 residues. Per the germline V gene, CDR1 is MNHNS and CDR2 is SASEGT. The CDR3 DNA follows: TGTGCCAGCAGTATTGGACAGGGTGCCTACGAGCAGTACTTC. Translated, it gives CASSIGQGAYEQYF.

Here the CDR3 reads CASSLYGLAGGPYNEQFF. As DNA, the CDR3 is TGTGCCAGCAGTTTATACGGACTAGCGGGAGGTCCCTACAATGAGCAGTTCTTC. This chain links TRBV27 with TRBJ2-1, with TRBD2 matching 14 bases. V lost 1 base and J lost 2; bases outside the gene matches: 4. In germline, CDR1 is MNHEY, CDR2 SMNVEV (reference sequence). The CDR3 totals 18 residues.

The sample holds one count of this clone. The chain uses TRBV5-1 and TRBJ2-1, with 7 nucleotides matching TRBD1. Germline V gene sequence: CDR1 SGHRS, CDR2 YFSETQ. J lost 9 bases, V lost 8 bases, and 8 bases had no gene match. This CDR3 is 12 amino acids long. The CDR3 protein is CASRQGSSEQFF. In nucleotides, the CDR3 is TGCGCCAGTCGACAGGGTAGCAGTGAGCAGTTCTTC.

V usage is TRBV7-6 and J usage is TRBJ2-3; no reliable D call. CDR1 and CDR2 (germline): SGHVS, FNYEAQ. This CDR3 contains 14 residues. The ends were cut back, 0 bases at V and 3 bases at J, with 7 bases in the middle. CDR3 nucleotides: TGTGCCAGCAGCTTAGCCGAATTGACAGATACGCAGTATTTT. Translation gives CASSLAELTDTQYF.

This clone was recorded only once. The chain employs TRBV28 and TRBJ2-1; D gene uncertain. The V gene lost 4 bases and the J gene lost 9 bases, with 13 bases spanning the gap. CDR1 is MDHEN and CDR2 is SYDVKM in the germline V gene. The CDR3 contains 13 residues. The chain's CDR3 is CASSSLTELEQFF. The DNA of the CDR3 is TGTGCCAGCAGTTCCTTAACTGAACTTGAGCAGTTCTTC.

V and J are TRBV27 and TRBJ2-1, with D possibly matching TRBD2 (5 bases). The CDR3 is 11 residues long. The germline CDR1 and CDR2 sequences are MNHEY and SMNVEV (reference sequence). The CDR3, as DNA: TGTGGGGCGGGCCCGGGGAATGAGCAGTTCTTC. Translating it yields CGAGPGNEQFF.

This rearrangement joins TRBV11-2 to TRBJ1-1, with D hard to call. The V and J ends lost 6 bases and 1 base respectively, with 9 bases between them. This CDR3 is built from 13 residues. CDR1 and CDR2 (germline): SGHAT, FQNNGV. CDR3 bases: TGTGCCAGCAGTCAGTGGGGGAACACTGAAGCTTTCTTT. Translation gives CASSQWGNTEAFF.

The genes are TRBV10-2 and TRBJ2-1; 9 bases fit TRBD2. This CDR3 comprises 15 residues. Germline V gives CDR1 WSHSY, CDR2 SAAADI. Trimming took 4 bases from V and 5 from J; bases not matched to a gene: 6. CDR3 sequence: CASSAGTSRNNEQFF. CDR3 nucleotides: TGCGCCAGCAGTGCGGGGACTAGCAGAAACAATGAGCAGTTCTTC.

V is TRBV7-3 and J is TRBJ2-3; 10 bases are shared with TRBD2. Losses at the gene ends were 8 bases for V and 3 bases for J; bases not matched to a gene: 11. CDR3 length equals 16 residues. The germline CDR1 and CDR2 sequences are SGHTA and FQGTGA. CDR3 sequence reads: CASQEGSGRFTDTQYF. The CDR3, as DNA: TGTGCCAGCCAAGAGGGTAGCGGGAGGTTTACAGATACGCAGTATTTT.

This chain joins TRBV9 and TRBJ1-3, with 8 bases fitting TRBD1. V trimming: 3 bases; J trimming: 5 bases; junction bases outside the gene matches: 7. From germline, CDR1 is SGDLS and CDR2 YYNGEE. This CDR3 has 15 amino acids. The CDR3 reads CASSADRELRNTIYF. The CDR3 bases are TGTGCCAGCAGCGCGGACAGGGAACTTCGAAACACCATATATTTT.

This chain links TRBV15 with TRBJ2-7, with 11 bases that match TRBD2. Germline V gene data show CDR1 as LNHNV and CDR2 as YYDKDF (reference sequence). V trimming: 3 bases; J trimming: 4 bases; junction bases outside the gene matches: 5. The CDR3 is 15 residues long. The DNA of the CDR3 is TGTGCCACCAGCAGTAGCGGGAGGGGAGGGTACGAGCAGTACTTC. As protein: CATSSSGRGGYEQYF. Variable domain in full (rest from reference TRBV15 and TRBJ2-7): DAMVIQNPRYQVTQFGKPVTLSCSQTLNHNVMYWYQQKSSQAPKLLFHYYDKDFNNEADTPDNFQSRRPNTSFCFLDIRSPGLGDTAMYLCATSSSGRGGYEQYFGPGTRLTVT.

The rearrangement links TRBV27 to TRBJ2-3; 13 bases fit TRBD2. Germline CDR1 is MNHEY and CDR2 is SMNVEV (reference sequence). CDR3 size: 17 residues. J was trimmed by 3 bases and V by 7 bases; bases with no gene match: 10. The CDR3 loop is CASIREGLAGLTDTQYF. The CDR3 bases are TGTGCCAGCATAAGAGAGGGACTAGCGGGATTAACAGATACGCAGTATTTT.

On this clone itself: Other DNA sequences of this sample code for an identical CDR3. The chain's CDR3 is CASSLSRTGRNTIYF. As DNA, the CDR3 is TGTGCCAGCAGTTTATCTAGGACAGGGAGAAACACCATATATTTT. The V gene is TRBV27, the J gene TRBJ1-3; 8 nucleotides align to TRBD1. The CDR3 is 15 amino acids. Per germline, CDR1 MNHEY and CDR2 SMNVEV (reference sequence). The junction had 3 bases not matched to a gene; V was cut back by 0 bases and J by 5 bases.

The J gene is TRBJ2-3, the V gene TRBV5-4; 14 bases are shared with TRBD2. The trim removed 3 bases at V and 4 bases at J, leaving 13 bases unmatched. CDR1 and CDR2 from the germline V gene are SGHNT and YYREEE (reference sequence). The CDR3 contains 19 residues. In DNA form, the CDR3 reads TGTGCCAGCAGCTCTTCCTTGGGACTAGCGGGAGAACGGGCAGATACGCAGTATTTT. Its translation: CASSSSLGLAGERADTQYF. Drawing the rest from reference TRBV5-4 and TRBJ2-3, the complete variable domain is ETGVTQSPTHLIKTRGQQVTLRCSSQSGHNTVSWYQQALGQGPQFIFQYYREEENGRGNFPPRFSGLQFPNYSSELNVNALELDDSALYLCASSSSLGLAGERADTQYFGPGTRLTVL.

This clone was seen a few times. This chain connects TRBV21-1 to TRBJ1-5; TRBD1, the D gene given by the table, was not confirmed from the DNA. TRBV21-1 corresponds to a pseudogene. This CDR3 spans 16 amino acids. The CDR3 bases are TGTGCCAGCAGCAAAGCTGGACAGGGGAACGATCAGCCCCAGCATTTT. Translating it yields CASSKAGQGNDQPQHF.

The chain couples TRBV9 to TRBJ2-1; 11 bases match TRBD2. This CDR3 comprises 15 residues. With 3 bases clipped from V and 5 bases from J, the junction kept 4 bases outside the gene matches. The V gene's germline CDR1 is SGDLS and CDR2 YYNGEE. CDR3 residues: CASSATSGMHNEQFF. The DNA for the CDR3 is TGTGCCAGCAGCGCGACTAGCGGGATGCACAATGAGCAGTTCTTC.

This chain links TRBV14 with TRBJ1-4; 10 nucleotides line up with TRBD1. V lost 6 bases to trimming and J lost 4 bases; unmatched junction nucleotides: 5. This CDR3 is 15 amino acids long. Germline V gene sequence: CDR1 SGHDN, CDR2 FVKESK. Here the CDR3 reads CASRQTGGDNEKLFF. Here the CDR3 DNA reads TGTGCCAGCAGGCAGACAGGGGGCGATAATGAAAAACTGTTTTTT.

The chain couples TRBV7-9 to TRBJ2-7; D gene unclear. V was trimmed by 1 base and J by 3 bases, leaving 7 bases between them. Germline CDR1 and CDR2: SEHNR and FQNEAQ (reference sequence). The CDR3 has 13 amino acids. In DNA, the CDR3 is TGTGCCAGCAGCTTAGAGGCCGACTACGAGCAGTACTTC. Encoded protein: CASSLEADYEQYF.

DNA of the CDR3: TGTGCCAGCAGTGAGAGACCTGGGGATAGCAATCAGCCCCAGCATTTT. It is translated as CASSERPGDSNQPQHF. The V and J genes are TRBV2 and TRBJ1-5; D remains ambiguous. The CDR3 length is 16 residues. V shed 3 bases and J shed 0 bases, with 12 bases lying between them. Germline CDR1 is SNHLY and CDR2 is FYNNEI.

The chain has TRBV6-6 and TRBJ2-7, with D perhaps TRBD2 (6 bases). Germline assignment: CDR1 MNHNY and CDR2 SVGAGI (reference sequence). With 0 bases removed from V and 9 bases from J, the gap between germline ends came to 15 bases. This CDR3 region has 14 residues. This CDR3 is CASSYSPTPGGQYF. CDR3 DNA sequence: TGTGCCAGCAGTTACTCCCCGACGCCCGGGGGGCAGTACTTC.

The CDR3 nucleotides read TGCGCCAGCAGTGACACTAGCGGTGCAGATACGCAGTATTTT. This encodes CASSDTSGADTQYF. V is TRBV10-1 and J is TRBJ2-3; 8 nucleotides agree with TRBD2. V gave up 3 bases and J gave up 4 bases; unmatched junction bases: 3. The CDR3 has 14 amino acids. Germline values: CDR1 WNHNN, CDR2 SYGVQD (reference sequence).

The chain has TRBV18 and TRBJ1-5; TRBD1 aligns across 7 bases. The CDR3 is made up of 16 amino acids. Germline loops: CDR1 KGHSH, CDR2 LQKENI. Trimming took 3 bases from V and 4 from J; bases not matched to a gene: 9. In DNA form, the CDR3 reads TGTGCCAGCTCACCTCGGAGAGGGGGCGTAAATCAGCCCCAGCATTTT. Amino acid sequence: CASSPRRGGVNQPQHF.

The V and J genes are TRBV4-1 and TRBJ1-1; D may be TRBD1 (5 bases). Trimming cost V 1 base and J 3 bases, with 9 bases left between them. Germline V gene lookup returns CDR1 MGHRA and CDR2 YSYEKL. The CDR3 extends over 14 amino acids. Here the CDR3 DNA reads TGCGCCAGCAGCCAAGGTCCAGGGTACACTGAAGCTTTCTTT. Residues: CASSQGPGYTEAFF.

The CDR3 nucleotides read TGTGCCAGCAGCCCCGGAGGTGGAGGAGGAAACACCATATATTTT. Its translation is CASSPGGGGGNTIYF. The V gene is TRBV9, the J gene TRBJ1-3; D not resolved. The CDR3 totals 15 residues. Trimming removed 4 bases at V and 4 bases at J, with 15 bases between. Germline assignment: CDR1 SGDLS and CDR2 YYNGEE.